These 2 T cell receptor beta chains share one sample of origin, sequenced in a study of T cell changes during pregnancy in multiple sclerosis. The assay was immunoSEQ multiplex PCR, and TCRdb's table has in-frame clones only and misses some. The table records about 12,000 clones, just under 95% of them present only once. The sample consisted of CD4+ T cells from peripheral blood mononuclear cells, taken before pregnancy. The receptors come from a female donor with multiple sclerosis, enrolled in a pregnancy study.

This chain connects TRBV5-5 to TRBJ1-5; 9 bases align to TRBD1. V was clipped by 5 bases and J by 5 bases; unmatched bases: 2. This CDR3 spans 13 amino acids. The germline V gene encodes CDR1 SGHKS and CDR2 YYEKEE (reference sequence). The CDR3 bases are TGTGCCAGCAGTCGGGACAGGGATCAGCCCCAGCATTTT. This encodes CASSRDRDQPQHF.

The chain is built from TRBV7-9 and TRBJ1-1; D unclear. Germline CDR1 is SEHNR and CDR2 is FQNEAQ (reference sequence). Between the trimmed V and J ends, which lost 5 bases and 4 bases, there was a span of 14 bases. The CDR3 is 14 residues long. In nucleotides, the CDR3 is TGTGCCAGCAGCCTCCGCGCTGTTGCCACTGAAGCTTTCTTT. Translation gives CASSLRAVATEAFF.